These 16 T cell receptor beta chains came from one sample sequenced in a study of T cells after yellow fever vaccination. MiXCR, applied by TCRdb to the 5' RACE reads, yields one record per CDR3 protein. This sample has 450,000 to 600,000 distinct CDR3 sequences, with about a sixth found just once. The sequencing here drew on PBMCs, taken less than 6 days after the first yellow fever vaccination. These receptors were obtained from a man between 18 and 35 years old who received the YFV17D yellow fever vaccine.

The chain carries TRBV5-4 and TRBJ2-7; possibly TRBD1 for D (5 bases). Germline V gene data show CDR1 as SGHNT and CDR2 as YYREEE (reference sequence). The CDR3 runs 14 residues. V lost 4 bases and J lost 2, with 13 bases in between. CDR3: CASSPPDKTYEQYF. The CDR3 DNA is TGTGCCAGCAGCCCACCGGACAAGACCTACGAGCAGTACTTC.

The chain recombines TRBV5-1 with TRBJ2-1; D remains ambiguous. The CDR3 consists of 14 residues. The germline V gene encodes CDR1 SGHRS and CDR2 YFSETQ. V lost 4 bases, J lost 6 bases, and 14 bases lay in between. The CDR3 loop is CASSPTRRSNEQFF. CDR3 bases: TGCGCCAGCAGCCCTACTCGACGGAGCAATGAGCAGTTCTTC.

This clonotype has a handful of counts. The rearrangement joins TRBV5-1 to TRBJ2-5; 7 nucleotides align to TRBD1. This CDR3 is built from 12 residues. Germline assignment: CDR1 SGHRS and CDR2 YFSETQ. V dropped 2 bases and J dropped 13; count of bases not matched to a gene: 8. The CDR3 region is CASSLETGKGYF. In nucleotides, the CDR3 is TGCGCCAGCAGCTTAGAGACAGGGAAGGGGTACTTC.

This clonotype was picked up a small number of times. V and J are TRBV7-9 and TRBJ2-7, with TRBD2 matching over 7 bases. Per the germline V gene, CDR1 is SEHNR and CDR2 is FQNEAQ (reference sequence). CDR3 size: 14 residues. Losses at the gene ends were 7 bases for V and 6 bases for J; bases not matched to a gene: 12. This CDR3 is CASIPLGRAPEQYF. The DNA for the CDR3 is TGTGCCAGCATCCCCCTGGGGAGGGCTCCCGAGCAGTACTTC.

The table lists this clonotype with a few counts. The V call is TRBV20-1, the J call TRBJ2-3; possibly TRBD1 or TRBD2 for D (5 bases each). Germline CDR1 is DFQATT and CDR2 is SNEGSKA (reference sequence). Deletions cut 6 bases from V and 2 bases from J, with 18 bases between. The CDR3 runs 15 residues. The CDR3 coding sequence is TGCAGTGCCCCAGAACCCCGGGGCTTCACAGATACGCAGTATTTT. This sequence encodes CSAPEPRGFTDTQYF.

This clonotype has more than one count but fewer than ten. The chain has TRBV12-3 or TRBV12-4 and TRBJ1-2, with TRBD1 matching over 9 bases. This CDR3 has 14 residues. V lost 6 bases, J lost 4 bases, and 6 bases stayed unmatched. Here the CDR3 reads CASSLTGGRYGYTF. As DNA, the CDR3 is TGTGCCAGCAGCTTAACAGGGGGCCGCTATGGCTACACCTTC.

This clonotype was found a few times. The V call is TRBV6-5, the J call TRBJ1-1, with TRBD1 as a possible D gene (5 bases). Trimming cost V 2 bases and J 6 bases, with 16 bases left between them. CDR3 length: 15 residues. Germline V gives CDR1 MNHEY, CDR2 SVGAGI. As DNA, the CDR3 is TGTGCCAGCAGTTACCACCGGGACTCGGGAGCTGAAGCTTTCTTT. This translates into CASSYHRDSGAEAFF.

The sample holds a few counts of this clonotype. The J gene is TRBJ1-2, the V gene TRBV24-1; 7 bases agree with TRBD1. CDR1 and CDR2 from the germline V gene are KGHDR and SFDVKD. The CDR3 covers 14 residues. J gave up 3 bases and V 4 bases, and 4 bases lay outside the gene matches. The CDR3 sequence is CATSDHDRDYGYTF. As DNA, the CDR3 is TGTGCCACCAGTGACCATGACAGGGACTATGGCTACACCTTC.

The chain recombines TRBV5-1 with TRBJ1-1; weak D call: TRBD1 (5 bases). V lost 2 bases and J 3 bases, leaving 11 bases between the germline ends. There are 14 residues in the CDR3. Germline V CDR1 and CDR2: SGHRS, YFSETQ. The CDR3 region is CASSFGGVDTEAFF. In DNA form, the CDR3 reads TGCGCCAGCAGCTTCGGAGGGGTGGACACTGAAGCTTTCTTT.

This clonotype was seen a few times. The chain employs TRBV29-1 and TRBJ2-1; the D gene is possibly TRBD1 (6 bases). V was shortened by 7 bases and J by 8 bases, with 15 bases between the two germline ends. This CDR3 spans 12 amino acids. From germline, CDR1 is SQVTM and CDR2 ANQGSEA. CDR3 loop: CSGSPSGDEQFF. The CDR3 DNA sequence: TGCAGCGGTTCTCCCTCAGGGGATGAGCAGTTCTTC.

This clonotype was observed at least ten times. CDR3 loop: CASRLKAWASPQETQYF. CDR3 nucleotides: TGTGCCAGCAGACTAAAAGCATGGGCGTCTCCGCAAGAGACCCAGTACTTC. The rearrangement uses TRBV11-2 and TRBJ2-5; D is unclear. CDR1 and CDR2 (germline): SGHAT, FQNNGV. The CDR3 extends over 17 amino acids. The ends were cut back, 6 bases at V and 2 bases at J, with 22 bases in the middle.

The J gene is TRBJ2-3, the V gene TRBV2; 7 nucleotides agree with TRBD2. This CDR3 comprises 17 residues. Germline CDR1 reads SNHLY; CDR2 reads FYNNEI. Trimming took 7 bases from V and 0 from J; bases not matched to a gene: 13. CDR3 bases: TGTGCCAGCACTGTAACCCCGGGACTACCCAGCACAGATACGCAGTATTTT. This translates into CASTVTPGLPSTDTQYF.

This clonotype was observed a handful of times. V and J are TRBV11-2 and TRBJ2-2; 9 nucleotides line up with TRBD2. CDR1 and CDR2 (germline): SGHAT, FQNNGV. After removal of 3 bases from V and 5 bases from J, the junction contained 4 bases not matched to a gene. The CDR3 consists of 15 residues. CDR3 residues: CASSFGTSGTGELFF. CDR3 nucleotide sequence: TGTGCCAGCAGCTTTGGTACTAGCGGGACCGGGGAGCTGTTTTTT.

This clonotype was detected ten times or more. The chain is built from TRBV11-2 and TRBJ2-2; 9 bases line up with TRBD2. Germline V lookup: CDR1 SGHAT, CDR2 FQNNGV. The CDR3 is 16 residues long. The ends lost 4 bases at V and 6 bases at J; junction bases unmatched: 9. CDR3 bases: TGTGCCAGCAGCTCCTCCGGGACTAGCAGACCCGGGGAGCTGTTTTTT. Translated: CASSSSGTSRPGELFF.

This clonotype was found many times. The chain recombines TRBV5-1 with TRBJ1-2; 11 bases fit TRBD1. Germline trimming cut 0 bases from V and 4 bases from J; bases unmatched to any gene: 11. The germline V gene encodes CDR1 SGHRS and CDR2 YFSETQ. There are 18 residues in the CDR3. CDR3 protein: CASSLVFLGQGASYGYTF. The CDR3 region has the DNA TGCGCCAGCAGCTTGGTGTTTCTAGGACAGGGGGCTTCCTATGGCTACACCTTC.

The table lists this clonotype with many counts. The chain links TRBV9 to TRBJ2-5; 8 nucleotides align to TRBD2. CDR3 size: 13 residues. The germline CDR1 and CDR2 sequences are SGDLS and YYNGEE. Trimming at V came to 4 bases and at J to 4 bases, leaving 3 bases not matched to a gene. The chain's CDR3 is CASSPGGAETQYF. The CDR3 nucleotides read TGTGCCAGCAGCCCCGGGGGGGCAGAGACCCAGTACTTC.